The 24 T cell receptor beta chains below were found in one sample sequenced in a study of cytomegalovirus exposure and HLA in healthy donors. The PCR was carried out with 60 Vbeta primers and 13 Jbeta primers. Method: immunoSEQ multiplex PCR; TCRdb's copy keeps in-frame clones and lacks some. The data hold around 160,000 clones, with roughly three quarters observed a single time. Sequenced: PBMCs. Source of these receptors: a male donor in good health and CMV-seropositive.

The chain carries TRBV2 and TRBJ2-1; a possible D gene is TRBD1 (6 bases). Germline values: CDR1 SNHLY, CDR2 FYNNEI. CDR3 length equals 14 residues. Trimming stripped 6 bases from V and 8 bases from J, with 17 bases between. The chain's CDR3 is CASSPRVYRDEQFF. In DNA form, the CDR3 reads TGTGCCAGCAGCCCCAGGGTCTACAGGGATGAGCAGTTCTTC.

J is TRBJ2-5 and V is TRBV6-1; the D gene is possibly TRBD2 (6 bases). TRBJ2-7 matches the DNA end more closely, so the J call is doubtful. Germline CDR1 and CDR2: MNHNS and SASEGT. The CDR3 runs 15 residues. CDR3 sequence reads: CASSAGAGRPYEQYF. The CDR3 nucleotides read TGTGCCAGCAGTGCTGGGGCAGGGAGGCCCTACGAGCAGTACTTC.

The chain recombines TRBV5-1 with TRBJ1-2, with 7 positions matching TRBD1. Per germline, CDR1 SGHRS and CDR2 YFSETQ. This CDR3 is 12 amino acids long. The ends lost 4 bases at V and 13 bases at J; junction bases unmatched: 10. The CDR3 DNA follows: TGCGCCAGCAGCCAGGGGGACTCCTCGGGCACCTTC. Translated: CASSQGDSSGTF.

The chain couples TRBV9 to TRBJ1-4; D perhaps matches TRBD1 (5 bases). The CDR3 spans 14 residues. The V end lost 2 bases, the J end lost 5 bases, and 10 bases lay between the germline ends. The V gene's germline CDR1 is SGDLS and CDR2 YYNGEE. The CDR3 spells CASSVGGVNEKLFF. The CDR3 DNA follows: TGTGCCAGCAGCGTTGGGGGGGTCAATGAAAAACTGTTTTTT.

The gene calls are TRBV15 and TRBJ1-4; the D is unclear. V was cut by 5 bases and J by 0 bases, with 13 bases left in between. The CDR3 has 16 amino acids. Germline V gene data show CDR1 as LNHNV and CDR2 as YYDKDF (reference sequence). The CDR3 here is CATSSRIATTNEKLFF. The CDR3 coding sequence is TGTGCCACCAGCTCCCGGATAGCTACAACTAATGAAAAACTGTTTTTT.

The chain joins TRBV29-1 to TRBJ2-5; D might be TRBD1 (6 bases). The CDR3 has 15 amino acids. CDR1 SQVTM and CDR2 ANQGSEA come from the germline V gene. V gave up 6 bases and J gave up 5 bases, with 22 bases separating them. In DNA form, the CDR3 reads TGCAGCGTCAAAACCGGGACACTGACTCGGGAGACCCAGTACTTC. It is translated as CSVKTGTLTRETQYF.

This clone showed up just a few times. V gene TRBV6-1 combines with J gene TRBJ2-7; possible D gene TRBD2, 6 bases. This CDR3 has 15 amino acids. Germline CDR1 MNHNS, CDR2 SASEGT. The ends were cut back, 3 bases at V and 5 bases at J, with 17 bases in the middle. DNA for the CDR3: TGTGCCAGCAGTGAGAGGAGGGCGAACACGGACGAGCAGTACTTC. This encodes CASSERRANTDEQYF.

This clone was found once. This chain joins TRBV30 and TRBJ2-2, with D possibly being TRBD1 (5 bases). Germline V gene lookup returns CDR1 GTSNPN and CDR2 SVGIG (reference sequence). V was pared by 4 bases and J by 4 bases, with 10 bases between. This CDR3 comprises 13 residues. CDR3 loop: CAWTTGFTGELFF. CDR3 DNA: TGTGCCTGGACTACAGGTTTCACCGGGGAGCTGTTTTTT.

This clone was observed a few times. This rearrangement joins TRBV30 to TRBJ1-1, with 8 bases that match TRBD1. V trimming: 6 bases; J trimming: 12 bases; junction bases outside the gene matches: 9. The CDR3 covers 11 residues. CDR1 is GTSNPN, CDR2 SVGIG, per germline (reference sequence). The CDR3: CACVTGERTFF. CDR3 DNA sequence: TGTGCCTGTGTGACAGGGGAGCGAACTTTCTTT.

This chain uses TRBV5-5 with TRBJ2-7; D remains ambiguous. CDR3 length: 14 residues. V lost 0 bases and J 4 bases, leaving 11 bases between the germline ends. CDR1 is SGHKS and CDR2 is YYEKEE in the germline V gene (reference sequence). This chain's CDR3 is CASSLVVRNYEQYF. CDR3 in DNA: TGTGCCAGCAGCTTGGTGGTCAGGAATTACGAGCAGTACTTC.

V gene TRBV7-2 combines with J gene TRBJ2-7; 8 positions match TRBD2. V was pared by 5 bases and J by 0 bases, with 3 bases of the junction left unmatched. The CDR3 loop spans 14 amino acids. Germline CDR1 and CDR2: SGHTA and FQGNSA. CDR3 protein: CASSRAGVSYEQYF. CDR3 in DNA: TGTGCCAGCAGCCGAGCGGGGGTCTCCTACGAGCAGTACTTC. Combining the CDR3 with reference TRBV7-2 and TRBJ2-7 gives the whole variable domain GAGVSQSPSNKVTEKGKDVELRCDPISGHTALYWYRQSLGQGLEFLIYFQGNSAPDKSGLPSDRFSAERTGGSVSTLTIQRTQQEDSAVYLCASSRAGVSYEQYFGPGTRLTVT.

This clone was observed a handful of times. The chain has TRBV25-1 and TRBJ2-5; 8 bases align to TRBD2. With V trimmed by 3 bases and J by 2 bases, 11 bases remained unmatched. The CDR3 has 17 amino acids. In germline, CDR1 is MGHDK, CDR2 SYGVNS. The CDR3 loop is CASSDMARGRFQETQYF. The CDR3 bases are TGTGCCAGCAGTGATATGGCCCGCGGGAGGTTTCAAGAGACCCAGTACTTC.

This clone has only a few counts. This chain connects TRBV2 to TRBJ1-5; TRBD1 agrees at 9 bases. CDR1 is SNHLY, CDR2 FYNNEI, per germline. The V and J ends lost 6 bases and 6 bases, in that order; junction bases with no gene match: 9. This CDR3 has 15 residues. CDR3 sequence (DNA): TGTGCCAGCAGCGCCGAACAGGGGGCGATTCAGCCCCAGCATTTT. Residues: CASSAEQGAIQPQHF.

The chain links TRBV7-8 to TRBJ2-1; tentatively, D is TRBD2 (6 bases). The CDR3 has 17 amino acids. Germline-derived CDR1 and CDR2 are SGHVS and FQNEAQ. V was shortened by 3 bases and J by 7 bases, with 22 bases between the two germline ends. As DNA, the CDR3 is TGTGCCAGCAGCTTTGGAGGGTCTAGCCGGTCCTGGAATGAGCAGTTCTTC. Protein product: CASSFGGSSRSWNEQFF. Full variable domain (remainder filled in from reference TRBV7-8 and TRBJ2-1): GAGVSQSPRYKVAKRGQDVALRCDPISGHVSLFWYQQALGQGPEFLTYFQNEAQLDKSGLPSDRFFAERPEGSVSTLKIQRTQQEDSAVYLCASSFGGSSRSWNEQFFGPGTRLTVL.

The rearrangement joins TRBV7-6 to TRBJ1-1; 7 bases agree with TRBD1. CDR1 is SGHVS, CDR2 FNYEAQ, per germline. The CDR3 loop spans 15 amino acids. V was clipped by 3 bases and J by 5 bases; unmatched bases: 9. The CDR3 spells CASSLEDRLATEAFF. The CDR3 DNA is TGTGCCAGCAGCTTGGAGGACAGGCTGGCGACTGAAGCTTTCTTT.

The sample holds a few counts of this clone. The CDR3 reads CASTGDRDEQYF. In nucleotides, the CDR3 is TGTGCCAGCACCGGGGACAGGGACGAGCAGTACTTC. J is TRBJ2-7 and V is TRBV5-6, with 9 bases matching TRBD1. Germline CDR1 and CDR2: SGHDT and YYEEEE. This CDR3 has 12 amino acids. V lost 6 bases and J lost 5; bases outside the gene matches: 3.

This rearrangement joins TRBV4-1 to TRBJ2-7; D remains ambiguous. V was clipped by 3 bases and J by 3 bases, with 9 bases between them. The CDR3 totals 13 residues. Per the germline V gene, CDR1 is MGHRA and CDR2 is YSYEKL. CDR3 region: CASSHELHYEQYF. CDR3 in DNA: TGCGCCAGCAGCCACGAACTACACTACGAGCAGTACTTC.

The V and J genes are TRBV6-1 and TRBJ2-7, with a tentative D call TRBD1 (5 bases). CDR3 length equals 12 residues. V shed 4 bases and J shed 3 bases, with 7 bases lying between them. The germline CDR1 and CDR2 sequences are MNHNS and SASEGT. CDR3 sequence (DNA): TGTGCCAGCAGTGGCAGGGACTACGAGCAGTACTTC. Its translation is CASSGRDYEQYF.

The chain employs TRBV7-2 and TRBJ1-1, with D unresolved. Trimming left V 5 bases short and J 5 bases short, with 9 bases between. The CDR3 spans 12 residues. Looked up from germline, CDR1 is SGHTA and CDR2 is FQGNSA. The CDR3, as DNA: TGTGCCAGCAGCCTGACAAATACTGAAGCTTTCTTT. Protein product: CASSLTNTEAFF.

This clone was seen a few times. V gene TRBV2 combines with J gene TRBJ1-1, with 8 nucleotides matching TRBD1. The CDR3 runs to 16 residues. Germline CDR1 and CDR2: SNHLY and FYNNEI. V shed 4 bases and J 0 bases; nucleotides not matched to a gene: 7. CDR3 loop: CASSGAGGRLNTEAFF. CDR3 sequence (DNA): TGTGCCAGCAGTGGGGCAGGGGGCCGACTGAACACTGAAGCTTTCTTT.

The rearrangement links TRBV7-8 to TRBJ2-2; possible D gene TRBD1, 6 bases. The CDR3 extends over 15 amino acids. From germline, CDR1 is SGHVS and CDR2 FQNEAQ. V lost 1 base and J lost 1, with 7 bases in between. CDR3 protein: CASSLVGGNTGELFF. For the CDR3, the DNA is TGTGCCAGCAGCTTAGTAGGGGGGAACACCGGGGAGCTGTTTTTT.

This chain joins TRBV10-3 and TRBJ2-7, with 7 bases lining up with TRBD1. After removal of 0 bases from V and 4 bases from J, the junction contained 3 bases not matched to a gene. Germline V gene lookup returns CDR1 ENHRY and CDR2 SYGVKD. The CDR3 sequence is 14 residues long. CDR3 sequence (DNA): TGTGCCATCAGTGAGTCTGGACAGGTTTACGAGCAGTACTTC. Translated, it gives CAISESGQVYEQYF.

This clone has only one observation. The CDR3 protein is CASSWGLAVVIEQYF. The CDR3 DNA sequence: TGTGCCAGCAGCTGGGGACTAGCCGTGGTTATCGAGCAGTACTTC. The chain has TRBV5-8 and TRBJ2-7; 9 positions agree with TRBD2. Losses at the gene ends were 3 bases for V and 6 bases for J; bases not matched to a gene: 10. The V gene's germline CDR1 is SGHTS and CDR2 YDEGEE. This CDR3 has 15 amino acids.

The V call is TRBV6-5, the J call TRBJ1-2, with D hard to call. The V end was cut by 0 bases, the J end by 1 base, with 6 bases between. CDR3 length equals 14 residues. Looked up from germline, CDR1 is MNHEY and CDR2 is SVGAGI. For the CDR3, the DNA is TGTGCCAGCAGTTACTCCCCATTTAACTATGGCTACACCTTC. Translation gives CASSYSPFNYGYTF.